These 22 T cell receptor beta chains share one sample of origin, sequenced in a study of T cell repertoires in cytomegalovirus infection. TCRdb reanalysed the reads using MiXCR and keeps one entry per CDR3 protein. The table lists around 740,000 distinct CDR3 sequences, approximately 40% of them singletons. Input material: PBMCs. The source of these receptors is a human donor in good health (CMV status not recorded). Some clones in this sample may be carry-over from other donors' samples.

This chain connects TRBV7-2 to TRBJ2-7, with 13 bases that match TRBD2. CDR3 length: 17 residues. Germline assignment: CDR1 SGHTA and CDR2 FQGNSA. The trim removed 4 bases at V and 0 bases at J, leaving 6 bases unmatched. The CDR3 sequence: CASSSGTSGASSYEQYF. The CDR3 DNA sequence: TGTGCCAGCAGCTCTGGGACTAGCGGGGCCAGCTCCTACGAGCAGTACTTC.

Comment on this clonotype: One base away lies a much larger clone, so this may be a sequencing read error. The chain couples TRBV11-2 to TRBJ1-6; D uncertain. Germline V gives CDR1 SGHAT, CDR2 FQNNGV. The CDR3 consists of 14 residues. Trimming cost V 1 base and J 13 bases, with 14 bases left between them. CDR3 in amino acids: CASSLGLSADPLHF. The DNA of the CDR3 is TGTGCCAGCAGCTTAGGTCTCTCGGCAGATCCCCTCCACTTT.

This clonotype showed up just a few times. The J gene is TRBJ1-4, the V gene TRBV7-2, with 7 bases aligning to TRBD1. Germline loops: CDR1 SGHTA, CDR2 FQGNSA. This CDR3 region has 14 residues. V shed 5 bases and J 7 bases; nucleotides not matched to a gene: 7. The CDR3 loop reads CASSRGGFGEKLFF. As DNA, the CDR3 is TGTGCCAGCAGCCGAGGGGGCTTTGGTGAAAAACTGTTTTTT.

The gene calls are TRBV19 and TRBJ2-6; no reliable D call. The CDR3 extends over 15 amino acids. From germline, CDR1 is LNHDA and CDR2 SQIVND (reference sequence). Deletions cut 7 bases from V and 0 bases from J, with 10 bases between. CDR3 nucleotide sequence: TGTGCCAGTATTATCTCCCGCTCTGGGGCCAACGTCCTGACTTTC. The encoded protein is CASIISRSGANVLTF.

This clonotype was counted ten times or more. The chain joins TRBV19 to TRBJ1-3, with D possibly matching TRBD1 (6 bases). The germline CDR1 and CDR2 sequences are LNHDA and SQIVND (reference sequence). The CDR3 contains 15 residues. V was trimmed by 3 bases and J by 0 bases, leaving 9 bases between them. In DNA, the CDR3 is TGTGCCAGTAGTATCGGGGGCCACTCTGGAAACACCATATATTTT. Protein sequence: CASSIGGHSGNTIYF.

This clonotype was seen only a few times. The rearrangement joins TRBV20-1 to TRBJ1-5; no firm D call. The V and J ends lost 4 bases and 6 bases respectively, with 16 bases between them. Per germline, CDR1 DFQATT and CDR2 SNEGSKA (reference sequence). This CDR3 region has 14 residues. The CDR3 sequence is CSAKKGDRGQPQHF. In nucleotides, the CDR3 is TGCAGTGCTAAAAAGGGAGATCGGGGTCAGCCCCAGCATTTT.

The table lists this clonotype with many counts. This rearrangement joins TRBV10-3 to TRBJ1-3; D is unclear. V gave up 6 bases and J gave up 4 bases, with 10 bases separating them. Per the germline V gene, CDR1 is ENHRY and CDR2 is SYGVKD. The CDR3 extends over 13 amino acids. In DNA, the CDR3 is TGTGCCATCAGCACGGGGAAAGGAAACACCATATATTTT. It encodes CAISTGKGNTIYF.

V usage is TRBV7-9 and J usage is TRBJ2-1; the match to TRBD2 covers 7 bases. This CDR3 is built from 17 residues. V lost 5 bases and J lost 1; bases outside the gene matches: 11. The germline CDR1 and CDR2 sequences are SEHNR and FQNEAQ (reference sequence). CDR3: CASSPGGGEGSYNEQFF. The DNA of the CDR3 is TGTGCCAGCAGCCCCGGGGGTGGGGAGGGGTCCTACAATGAGCAGTTCTTC.

Notes on this clonotype: This may be a read error, as it is one base from a much larger clone. CDR3 DNA: TGTGCCAGCAGTCCCCGATCACAGGGGTTTGTTTCAACCCTCCACTTT. Encoded protein: CASSPRSQGFVSTLHF. This sequence joins TRBV12-3 or TRBV12-4 and TRBJ1-6; 7 bases match TRBD1. The CDR3 spans 16 residues.

The rearrangement uses TRBV4-2 and TRBJ2-6; the match to TRBD1 covers 7 bases. From germline, CDR1 is LGHNA and CDR2 YNFKEQ. V was pared by 4 bases and J by 0 bases, with 9 bases of the junction left unmatched. This CDR3 has 18 residues. CDR3 DNA: TGTGCCAGCAGCCCGGACGGGAACAGGGGCTCTGGGGCCAACGTCCTGACTTTC. Its translation is CASSPDGNRGSGANVLTF.

This clonotype was counted at least ten times. The chain joins TRBV12-3 or TRBV12-4 to TRBJ1-2; 8 positions match TRBD1. CDR3 length: 13 amino acids. The junction had 4 bases not matched to a gene; V was cut back by 5 bases and J by 5 bases. The chain's CDR3 is CASSRQGNYGYTF. CDR3 sequence (DNA): TGTGCCAGCAGTAGACAGGGGAATTATGGCTACACCTTC.

This clonotype was seen ten or more times. The J gene is TRBJ2-5, the V gene TRBV7-2, with TRBD2 matching over 7 bases. The CDR3 covers 15 residues. Germline CDR1 SGHTA, CDR2 FQGNSA. The V and J ends lost 4 bases and 7 bases, in that order; junction bases with no gene match: 12. CDR3 nucleotides: TGTGCCAGCAGCTCCGTGGGGGGAGGGATCGGGACCCAGTACTTC. It encodes CASSSVGGGIGTQYF. The whole variable domain, remainder taken from reference TRBV7-2 and TRBJ2-5, is GAGVSQSPSNKVTEKGKDVELRCDPISGHTALYWYRQSLGQGLEFLIYFQGNSAPDKSGLPSDRFSAERTGGSVSTLTIQRTQQEDSAVYLCASSSVGGGIGTQYFGPGTRLLVL.

V usage is TRBV6-5 and J usage is TRBJ1-6; 10 bases are shared with TRBD1. The V gene's germline CDR1 is MNHEY and CDR2 SVGAGI. The V segment lost 2 bases and the J segment 10 bases; nucleotides outside the gene matches: 8. There are 16 residues in the CDR3. CDR3 region: CASSYRGQGIESPLHF. In nucleotides, the CDR3 is TGTGCCAGCAGTTACAGGGGACAGGGGATAGAATCACCCCTCCACTTT.

The J gene is TRBJ2-5, the V gene TRBV11-1; no clear D. Trimming took off 5 bases at V and 2 bases at J, with 12 bases between the two ends. CDR1 and CDR2 from the germline V gene are SGHAT and FQDESV (reference sequence). The CDR3 runs 14 residues. The CDR3 loop is CASSPRALQETQYF. For the CDR3, the DNA is TGTGCCAGCAGCCCAAGGGCTCTACAAGAGACCCAGTACTTC.

This chain links TRBV20-1 with TRBJ2-7, with unresolved D. The CDR3 contains 13 residues. V was cut by 1 base and J by 1 base, with 8 bases left in between. Germline loops: CDR1 DFQATT, CDR2 SNEGSKA (reference sequence). CDR3 amino acids: CSARVRVSYEQYF. CDR3 bases: TGCAGTGCTAGAGTAAGGGTGTCCTACGAGCAGTACTTC.

To note about this clonotype: Because the CDR3 is missing its conserved closing phenylalanine or tryptophan, this is likely a read error. This CDR3 is CASRLLAGVFTGELFL. CDR3 in DNA: TGTGCCAGCAGACTCCTAGCGGGGGTCTTCACCGGGGAGCTGTTTTTG. The chain couples TRBV7-8 to TRBJ2-2, with 10 nucleotides matching TRBD2. The V gene end was trimmed by 6 bases and the J gene end by 4 bases; junction bases not matched to a gene: 8. The germline V gene encodes CDR1 SGHVS and CDR2 FQNEAQ. The length of the CDR3 is 16 residues.

This clonotype was counted a few times. The rearrangement links TRBV11-2 to TRBJ2-1; possible D gene TRBD2, 6 bases. Germline V gene lookup returns CDR1 SGHAT and CDR2 FQNNGV. There are 15 residues in the CDR3. Trimming pared 1 base from V and 4 bases from J, leaving 11 bases between. DNA of the CDR3: TGTGCCAGCAGCTTAGGTTTACGGGGGTACAATGAGCAGTTCTTC. It encodes CASSLGLRGYNEQFF. The full variable domain, completed using reference TRBV11-2 and TRBJ2-1, is EAGVAQSPRYKIIEKRQSVAFWCNPISGHATLYWYQQILGQGPKLLIQFQNNGVVDDSQLPKDRFSAERLKGVDSTLKIQPAKLEDSAVYLCASSLGLRGYNEQFFGPGTRLTVL.

The chain recombines TRBV28 with TRBJ1-5; no firm D call. The germline CDR1 and CDR2 sequences are MDHEN and SYDVKM. This CDR3 spans 11 amino acids. V was pared by 8 bases and J by 10 bases, with 12 bases between. CDR3 in amino acids: CASEASGPQHF. The CDR3 DNA reads as TGTGCCAGCGAAGCTAGTGGCCCCCAGCATTTT.

V gene TRBV3-1 combines with J gene TRBJ2-1; D not certain. Germline V lookup: CDR1 LGHDT, CDR2 YNNKEL (reference sequence). V was shortened by 0 bases and J by 0 bases, with 18 bases between the two germline ends. The CDR3 has 19 amino acids. CDR3 in DNA: TGTGCCAGCAGCCAAGATTCCCCAAGGACCTCCAGCTCCTACAATGAGCAGTTCTTC. Its protein product is CASSQDSPRTSSSYNEQFF.

The J gene is TRBJ2-3, the V gene TRBV4-2; TRBD1 is a possible D gene (6 bases). Germline V lookup: CDR1 LGHNA, CDR2 YNFKEQ. Trimming stripped 2 bases from V and 3 bases from J, with 15 bases between. There are 16 residues in the CDR3. The CDR3 nucleotides are TGTGCCAGCAGCCAAACTCCGGGACACCCTACAGATACGCAGTATTTT. This gives the protein CASSQTPGHPTDTQYF.

The chain recombines TRBV18 with TRBJ1-6; a possible D gene is TRBD1 (6 bases). This CDR3 comprises 18 residues. The germline CDR1 and CDR2 sequences are KGHSH and LQKENI. V shed 4 bases and J shed 8 bases, with 24 bases lying between them. CDR3 sequence reads: CASSRLLQGARGDSPLHF. The CDR3, as DNA: TGTGCCAGCTCACGATTACTTCAAGGGGCCAGGGGAGATTCACCCCTCCACTTT.

This clonotype came up a few times. The V call is TRBV15, the J call TRBJ1-2; 7 nucleotides agree with TRBD1. The germline CDR1 and CDR2 sequences are LNHNV and YYDKDF (reference sequence). The junction had 10 bases not matched to a gene; V was cut back by 5 bases and J by 4 bases. The CDR3 has 15 amino acids. CDR3 nucleotide sequence: TGTGCCACCAGCCCGGAGACAGGGAACGTCTATGGCTACACCTTC. This sequence encodes CATSPETGNVYGYTF.